The 8 T cell receptor beta chains reported below all come from one sample, sequenced in a study of CD8 T cells in ankylosing spondylitis. TCRdb reanalysed the 5' RACE reads using MiXCR and keeps one entry per CDR3 protein. Among roughly 700,000 distinct CDR3 sequences, roughly 19% were seen once, and the ten largest hold around 20%. Their antigen targets remain unknown. Study conclusions and caveats: Ankylosing spondylitis blood appeared to carry a characteristic TCR beta motif of seven to nine highly homologous variants.

The material sequenced was blood, either unsorted or a sorted T cell fraction (not recorded which). These receptor sequences come from a male donor with ankylosing spondylitis.

This clonotype was counted between two and nine times. The chain is built from TRBV6-5 and TRBJ1-6; no clear D. Trimming removed 0 bases at V and 9 bases at J, with 15 bases between. The CDR3 contains 16 residues. Germline CDR1 reads MNHEY; CDR2 reads SVGAGI. The CDR3 coding sequence is TGTGCCAGCAGTTACTCGCAGTTCGGAATAAGTTCACCCCTCCACTTT. Encoded protein: CASSYSQFGISSPLHF.

The chain couples TRBV3-1 to TRBJ1-6; D is undetermined. Germline CDR1 LGHDT, CDR2 YNNKEL (reference sequence). The V end was cut by 0 bases, the J end by 7 bases, with 7 bases between. The CDR3 consists of 14 residues. The CDR3 is CASSQDRQNSPLHF. The DNA of the CDR3 is TGTGCCAGCAGCCAAGACAGGCAAAATTCACCCCTCCACTTT.

Only a few counts were recorded for this clonotype. The chain has TRBV20-1 and TRBJ2-7, with D unclear. The CDR3 runs to 15 residues. The germline CDR1 and CDR2 sequences are DFQATT and SNEGSKA (reference sequence). Trimming cost V 1 base and J 2 bases, with 15 bases left between them. DNA for the CDR3: TGCAGTGCTAGAGGCCGTGACGGTGGGACCTACGAGCAGTACTTC. Its translation: CSARGRDGGTYEQYF.

The chain combines TRBV29-1 with TRBJ2-5; a possible D gene is TRBD2 (5 bases). Germline CDR1 is SQVTM and CDR2 is ANQGSEA. With 3 bases removed from V and 4 bases from J, the gap between germline ends came to 12 bases. CDR3 length equals 13 residues. In DNA form, the CDR3 reads TGCAGCGTTGACGCTAGCCAGGTAGAGACCCAGTACTTC. It encodes CSVDASQVETQYF.

This chain uses TRBV12-3 or TRBV12-4 with TRBJ2-7; 12 positions match TRBD2. J was trimmed by 2 bases and V by 6 bases; bases with no gene match: 8. This CDR3 is 16 amino acids long. The CDR3 DNA reads as TGTGCCAGCAGGACCGGGACTAGCGGGCCCCCCTACGAGCAGTACTTC. Residues: CASRTGTSGPPYEQYF.

In regard to this clonotype: The junction shows a germline mismatch at one end, possibly a read error. The chain joins TRBV5-6 to TRBJ2-3; D is possibly TRBD2 (5 bases). This CDR3 is built from 15 residues. Germline V CDR1 and CDR2: SGHDT, YYEEEE. CDR3 residues: CASSLERRNTDTQYF. DNA for the CDR3: TGTGCCAGCAGTTTGGAGCGGAGGAACACAGATACGCAGTATTTT.

This clonotype was observed a few times. The V and J genes are TRBV4-1 and TRBJ2-7, with 8 bases fitting TRBD1. CDR1 and CDR2 from the germline V gene are MGHRA and YSYEKL. The CDR3 contains 15 residues. V lost 4 bases to trimming and J lost 10 bases; unmatched junction nucleotides: 15. For the CDR3, the DNA is TGCGCCAGCAGCCCTGGAGCCAGGGACAGGAGTGGTCAGTACTTC. Amino acids: CASSPGARDRSGQYF.

The chain employs TRBV7-9 and TRBJ2-3; 12 bases map to TRBD2. The CDR3 is 17 residues long. With 5 bases clipped from V and 2 bases from J, the junction kept 8 bases outside the gene matches. Germline V gene sequence: CDR1 SEHNR, CDR2 FQNEAQ (reference sequence). CDR3 coding DNA: TGTGCCAGCAGCCCCCAACTAGCGGGGGGATCCACAGATACGCAGTATTTT. This gives the protein CASSPQLAGGSTDTQYF.